The clone carrying this T cell receptor (beta chain) was seen a handful of times. No antigen is known for it. This record belongs to a study of identical twins. General study points: Cross-sectional statistical analysis was relied on for the conclusions, without the same donors being followed. While abundant cord blood beta clonotypes carried fewer insertions, memory repertoires showed no such pattern.

This CDR3 contains 15 residues. From germline, CDR1 is MNHEY and CDR2 SVGAGI. V lost 6 bases and J 0 bases, leaving 11 bases between the germline ends. Template switching added a universal primer site, and cDNA bore unique molecular identifiers. Via MiXCR, TCRdb re-called the 5' RACE reads, giving one row per CDR3 protein. The sample lists 1,800,000 or so distinct CDR3 sequences; under 35% were seen once. The TCR originated in a newborn girl in good health. The sequencing sample was made of cord blood. The rearrangement links TRBV6-5 to TRBJ1-4; D unresolved. CDR3 loop: CASSRRVPTNEKLFF. Here the CDR3 DNA reads TGTGCCAGCAGCCGCCGGGTCCCAACTAATGAAAAACTGTTTTTT.